This T cell receptor (beta chain) appears in the sequencing data of a study of Ad26.COV2.S vaccination and SARS-CoV-2 variants. Study-level background: A COV1001 Ad26.COV2.S trial-arm participant provided the sample.

With V trimmed by 4 bases and J by 4 bases, 13 bases remained unmatched. The V gene's germline CDR1 is WNHNN and CDR2 SYGVQD (reference sequence). There are 18 residues in the CDR3. Study results and limitations: Recipients of either vaccine or placebo displayed similar breadth of non-spike TCRs. The TCR breadth and depth analyses may have produced an underestimate of total T cell responses.

Profiling relied on immunoSEQ multiplex PCR, and the TCRdb table lists in-frame clones only, not all of them. Among about 350,000 clones listed, roughly 90% were seen once. Treatment in this sample: 15 to 20 received Ad26.COV2.S at low or high dose, single or two shots; 5 received placebo; per-sample allocation not given. Material that was analyzed had been drawn on day 63 after the first vaccine or placebo injection. Cohort 1b enrolled adults aged 18-55 years in Boston. A word on this clone: Its cognate antigen is unknown.

The gene calls are TRBV10-1 and TRBJ2-2; TRBD1 agrees at 9 bases. This clonotype was sampled from a person aged 18-65 years who received the Ad26.COV2.S COVID-19 vaccine or a placebo. Sequencing was performed on peripheral blood, taken in a trial of Ad26.COV2.S vaccine versus placebo. For the CDR3, the DNA is TGCGCCAGCAGTGGCGCCGGGACAGGGCGTATAGGCACCGGGGAGCTGTTTTTT. Amino acid sequence: CASSGAGTGRIGTGELFF.